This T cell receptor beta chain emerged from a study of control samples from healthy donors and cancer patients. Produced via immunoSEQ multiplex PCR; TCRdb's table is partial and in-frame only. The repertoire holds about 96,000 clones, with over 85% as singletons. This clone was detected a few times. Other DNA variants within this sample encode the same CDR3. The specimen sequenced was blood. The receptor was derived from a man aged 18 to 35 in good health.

The CDR3 nucleotides are TGTGCCTGGAGTGGTGGACAGCGTTCGTACGAGCAGTACTTC. It is translated as CAWSGGQRSYEQYF. This chain joins TRBV30 and TRBJ2-7, with D possibly matching TRBD1 (6 bases). This CDR3 is 14 amino acids long. Germline CDR1 reads GTSNPN; CDR2 reads SVGIG (reference sequence). Trimming took off 1 base at V and 4 bases at J, with 14 bases between the two ends.